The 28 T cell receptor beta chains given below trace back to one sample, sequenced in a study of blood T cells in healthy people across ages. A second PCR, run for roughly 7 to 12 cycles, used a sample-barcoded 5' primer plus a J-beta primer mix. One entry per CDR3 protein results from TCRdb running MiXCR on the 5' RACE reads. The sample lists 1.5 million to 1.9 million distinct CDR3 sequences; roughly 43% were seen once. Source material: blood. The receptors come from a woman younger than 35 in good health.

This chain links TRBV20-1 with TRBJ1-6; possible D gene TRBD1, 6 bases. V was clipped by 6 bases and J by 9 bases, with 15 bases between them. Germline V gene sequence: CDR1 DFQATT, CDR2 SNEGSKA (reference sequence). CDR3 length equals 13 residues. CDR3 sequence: CSALGHDSSPLHF. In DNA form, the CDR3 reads TGCAGTGCCCTGGGACACGATAGTTCACCCCTCCACTTT.

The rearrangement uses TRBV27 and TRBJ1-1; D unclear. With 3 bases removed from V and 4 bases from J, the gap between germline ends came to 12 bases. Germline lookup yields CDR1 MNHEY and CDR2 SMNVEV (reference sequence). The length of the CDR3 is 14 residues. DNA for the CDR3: TGTGCCAGCAGTTTTGGTCTTGGAGTCACTGAAGCTTTCTTT. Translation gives CASSFGLGVTEAFF.

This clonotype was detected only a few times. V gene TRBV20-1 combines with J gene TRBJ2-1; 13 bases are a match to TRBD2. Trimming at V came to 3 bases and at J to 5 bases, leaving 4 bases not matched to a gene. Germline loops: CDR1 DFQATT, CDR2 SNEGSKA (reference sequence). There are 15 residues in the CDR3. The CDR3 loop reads CSASPGTSGDNEQFF. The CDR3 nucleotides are TGCAGTGCTAGCCCCGGGACTAGCGGGGACAATGAGCAGTTCTTC.

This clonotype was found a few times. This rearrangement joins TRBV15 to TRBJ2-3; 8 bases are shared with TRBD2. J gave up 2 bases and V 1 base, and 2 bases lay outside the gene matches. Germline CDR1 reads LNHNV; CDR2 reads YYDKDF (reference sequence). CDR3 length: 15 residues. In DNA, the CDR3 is TGTGCCACCAGCAGAGTACTAGCGGACACAGATACGCAGTATTTT. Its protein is CATSRVLADTDTQYF.

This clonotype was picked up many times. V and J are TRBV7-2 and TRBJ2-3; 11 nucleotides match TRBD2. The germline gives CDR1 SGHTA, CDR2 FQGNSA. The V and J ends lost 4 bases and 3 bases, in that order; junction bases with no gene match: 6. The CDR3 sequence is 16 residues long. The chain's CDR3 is CASSSIAGGITDTQYF. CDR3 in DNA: TGTGCCAGCAGCTCAATAGCGGGAGGGATAACAGATACGCAGTATTTT.

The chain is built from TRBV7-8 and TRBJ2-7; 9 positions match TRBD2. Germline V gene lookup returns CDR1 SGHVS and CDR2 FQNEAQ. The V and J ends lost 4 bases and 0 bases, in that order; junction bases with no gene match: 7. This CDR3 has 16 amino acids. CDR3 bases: TGTGCCAGCAGCTCCCAAGCGGGGGGACACTCCTACGAGCAGTACTTC. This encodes CASSSQAGGHSYEQYF.

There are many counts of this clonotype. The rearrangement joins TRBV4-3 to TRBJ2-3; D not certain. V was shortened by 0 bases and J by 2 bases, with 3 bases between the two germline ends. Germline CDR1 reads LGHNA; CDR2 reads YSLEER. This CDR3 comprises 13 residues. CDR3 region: CASSQDYTDTQYF. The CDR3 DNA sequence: TGCGCCAGCAGCCAAGATTACACAGATACGCAGTATTTT.

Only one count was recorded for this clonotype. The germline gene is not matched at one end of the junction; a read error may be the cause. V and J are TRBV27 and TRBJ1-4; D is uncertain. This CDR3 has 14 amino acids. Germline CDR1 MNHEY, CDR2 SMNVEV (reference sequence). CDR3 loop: CASILRETNEKLFF. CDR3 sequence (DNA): TGTGCCAGCATTTTACGGGAGACTAATGAAAAACTGTTTTTT.

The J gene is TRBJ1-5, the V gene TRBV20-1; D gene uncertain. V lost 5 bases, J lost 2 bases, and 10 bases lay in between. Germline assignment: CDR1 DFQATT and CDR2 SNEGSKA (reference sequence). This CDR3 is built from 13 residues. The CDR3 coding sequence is TGCAGTGCTGTAGATGGAGGCAATCAGCCCCAGCATTTT. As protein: CSAVDGGNQPQHF.

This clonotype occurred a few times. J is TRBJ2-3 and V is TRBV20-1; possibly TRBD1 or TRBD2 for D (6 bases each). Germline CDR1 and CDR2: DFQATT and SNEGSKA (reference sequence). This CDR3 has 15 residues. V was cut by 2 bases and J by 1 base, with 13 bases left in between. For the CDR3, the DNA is TGCAGTGCTAGAAAGGGGGGACCACGCACAGATACGCAGTATTTT. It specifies CSARKGGPRTDTQYF.

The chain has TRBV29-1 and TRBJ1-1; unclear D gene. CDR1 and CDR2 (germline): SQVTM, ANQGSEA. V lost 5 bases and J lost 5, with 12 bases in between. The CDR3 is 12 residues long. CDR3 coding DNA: TGCAGCGTTCTCACGTTCGGGACTGAAGCTTTCTTT. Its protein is CSVLTFGTEAFF.

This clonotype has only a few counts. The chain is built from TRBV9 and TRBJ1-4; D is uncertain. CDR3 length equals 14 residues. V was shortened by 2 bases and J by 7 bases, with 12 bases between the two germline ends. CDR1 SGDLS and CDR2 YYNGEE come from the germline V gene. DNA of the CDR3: TGTGCCAGCAGCGTTTCCGGGGTTCGTGAAAAACTGTTTTTT. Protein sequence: CASSVSGVREKLFF.

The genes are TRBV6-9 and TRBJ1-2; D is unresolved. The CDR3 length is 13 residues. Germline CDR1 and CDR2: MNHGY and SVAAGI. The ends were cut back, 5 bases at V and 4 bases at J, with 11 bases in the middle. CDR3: CASSPWGPYGYTF. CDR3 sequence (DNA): TGTGCCAGCAGTCCCTGGGGTCCCTATGGCTACACCTTC.

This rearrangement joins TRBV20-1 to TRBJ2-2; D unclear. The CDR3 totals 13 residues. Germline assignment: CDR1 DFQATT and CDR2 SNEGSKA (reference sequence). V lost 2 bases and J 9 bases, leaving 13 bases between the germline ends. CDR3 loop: CSARRRGGWELFF. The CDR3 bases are TGCAGTGCTAGACGGCGAGGTGGTTGGGAGCTGTTTTTT.

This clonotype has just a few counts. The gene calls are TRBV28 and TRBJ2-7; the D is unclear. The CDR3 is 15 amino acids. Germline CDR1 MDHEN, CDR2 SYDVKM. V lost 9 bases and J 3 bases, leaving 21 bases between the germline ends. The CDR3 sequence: CASAKTALGNYEQYF. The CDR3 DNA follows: TGTGCCAGTGCGAAAACAGCCTTAGGGAACTACGAGCAGTACTTC.

The CDR3 region is CSVRRNWDYNEQYF. Here the CDR3 DNA reads TGCAGCGTTCGCAGGAACTGGGATTACAATGAGCAGTACTTC. The chain links TRBV29-1 to TRBJ2-5; D is uncertain. The CDR3 consists of 14 residues. Germline CDR1 SQVTM, CDR2 ANQGSEA. Between the trimmed V and J ends, which lost 5 bases and 11 bases, there was a span of 24 bases.

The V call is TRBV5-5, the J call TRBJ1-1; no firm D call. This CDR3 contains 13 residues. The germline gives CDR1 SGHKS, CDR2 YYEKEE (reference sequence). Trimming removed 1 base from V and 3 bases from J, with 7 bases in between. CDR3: CASSLYTDTEAFF. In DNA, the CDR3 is TGTGCCAGCAGCTTGTACACCGACACTGAAGCTTTCTTT.

The CDR3 here is CASSPISGVNNQPQHF. The CDR3, as DNA: TGTGCCAGCAGTCCCATCTCAGGGGTGAACAATCAGCCCCAGCATTTT. This chain joins TRBV27 and TRBJ1-5, with D possibly being TRBD1 (6 bases). The CDR3 is 16 residues long. Trimming pared 5 bases from V and 3 bases from J, leaving 17 bases between. Germline CDR1 reads MNHEY; CDR2 reads SMNVEV (reference sequence).

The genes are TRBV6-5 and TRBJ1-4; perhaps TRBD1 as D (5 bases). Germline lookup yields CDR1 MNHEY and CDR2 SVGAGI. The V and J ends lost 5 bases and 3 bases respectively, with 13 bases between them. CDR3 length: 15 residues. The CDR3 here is CASSPVGAPNEKLFF. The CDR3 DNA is TGTGCCAGCAGTCCTGTTGGGGCACCTAATGAAAAACTGTTTTTT.

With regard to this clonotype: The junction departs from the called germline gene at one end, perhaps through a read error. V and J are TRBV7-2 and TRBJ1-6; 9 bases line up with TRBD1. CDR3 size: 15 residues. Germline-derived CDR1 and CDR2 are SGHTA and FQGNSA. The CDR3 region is CASSPRTGVNSPPHF. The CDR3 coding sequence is TGTGCCAGCAGCCCCCGGACAGGGGTCAATTCACCCCCCCACTTT.

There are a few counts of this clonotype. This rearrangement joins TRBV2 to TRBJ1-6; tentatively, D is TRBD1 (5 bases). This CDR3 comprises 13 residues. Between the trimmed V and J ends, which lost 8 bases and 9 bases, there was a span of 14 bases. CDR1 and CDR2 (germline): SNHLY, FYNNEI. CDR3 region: CASWDLRSSPLHF. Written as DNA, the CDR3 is TGTGCCAGCTGGGACCTACGGAGTTCACCCCTCCACTTT.

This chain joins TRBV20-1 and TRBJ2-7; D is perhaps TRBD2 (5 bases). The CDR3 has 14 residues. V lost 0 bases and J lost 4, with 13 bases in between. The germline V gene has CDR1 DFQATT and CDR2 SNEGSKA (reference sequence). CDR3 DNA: TGCAGTGCTAGAGAGGCCGGAGGCGTGTACGAGCAGTACTTC. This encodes CSAREAGGVYEQYF.

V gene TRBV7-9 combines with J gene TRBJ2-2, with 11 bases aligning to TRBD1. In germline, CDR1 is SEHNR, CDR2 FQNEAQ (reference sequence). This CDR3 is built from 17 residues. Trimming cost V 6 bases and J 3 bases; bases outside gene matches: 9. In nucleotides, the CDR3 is TGTGCCAGCAGTTCCTCTGGACAGGGGGCATACACCGGGGAGCTGTTTTTT. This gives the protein CASSSSGQGAYTGELFF.

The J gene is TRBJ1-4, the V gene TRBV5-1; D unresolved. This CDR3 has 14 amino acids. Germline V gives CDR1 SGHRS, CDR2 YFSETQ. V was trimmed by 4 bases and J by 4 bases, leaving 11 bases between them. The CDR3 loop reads CASSPSEVNEKLFF. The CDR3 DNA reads TGCGCCAGCAGCCCTAGTGAAGTTAATGAAAAACTGTTTTTT.

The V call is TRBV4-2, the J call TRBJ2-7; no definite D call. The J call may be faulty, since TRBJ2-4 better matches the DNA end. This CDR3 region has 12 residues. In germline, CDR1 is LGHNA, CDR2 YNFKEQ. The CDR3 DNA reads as TGTGCCAGCAGCCAAAGCGTAGACATTCAGTACTTC. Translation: CASSQSVDIQYF.

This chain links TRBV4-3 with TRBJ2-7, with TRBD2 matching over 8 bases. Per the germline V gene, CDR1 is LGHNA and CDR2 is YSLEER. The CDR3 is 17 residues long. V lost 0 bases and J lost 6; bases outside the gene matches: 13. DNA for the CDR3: TGCGCCAGCAGCCAAGATCGGGGGGGATCTACCGTGGGCGAGCAGTACTTC. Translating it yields CASSQDRGGSTVGEQYF.

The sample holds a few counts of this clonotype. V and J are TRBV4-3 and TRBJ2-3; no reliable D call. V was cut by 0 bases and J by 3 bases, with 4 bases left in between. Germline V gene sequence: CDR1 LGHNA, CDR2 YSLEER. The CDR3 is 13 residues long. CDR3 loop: CASSQDWTDTQYF. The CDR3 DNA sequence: TGCGCCAGCAGCCAAGACTGGACAGATACGCAGTATTTT.

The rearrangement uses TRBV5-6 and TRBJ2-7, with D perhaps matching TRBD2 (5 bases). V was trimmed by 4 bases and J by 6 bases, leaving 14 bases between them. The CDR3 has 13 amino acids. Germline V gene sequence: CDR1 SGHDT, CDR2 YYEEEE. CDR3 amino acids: CASSAGIAIEQYF. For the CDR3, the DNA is TGTGCCAGCAGCGCAGGAATAGCGATCGAGCAGTACTTC.